One T cell receptor beta chain is described in this entry. With 8 bases removed from V and 3 bases from J, the gap between germline ends came to 15 bases. The length of the CDR3 is 14 residues. Germline assignment: CDR1 SGHVS and CDR2 FNYEAQ. The sample belongs to a study of OX40 agonist ivuxolimab in advanced cancers. Background on the study: Patients received the agonistic anti-OX40 (CD134) antibody ivuxolimab. Under the entry rules, prior anti-PD-1, anti-PD-L1 or anti-CTLA-4 therapy was allowed, and roughly 41% had some. Patients were under 90% male with ages roughly 20 to 90, mean about 60. The study enrolled dose-escalation patients with hepatocellular carcinoma, melanoma, renal cell or head and neck cancer.

Using immunoSEQ multiplex PCR, the repertoire was profiled, and TCRdb retains in-frame clones only, with some absent. The sample includes 55,000 to 70,000 clones, around 83% seen only once; the top ten take approximately 5%. This specimen was CD4+ or CD8+ T cells sorted from blood, taken in a trial of the OX40 agonist ivuxolimab. The chain employs TRBV7-6 and TRBJ2-3; the D gene is possibly TRBD2 (5 bases). The receptor was derived from an adult with an advanced solid tumor such as melanoma, head and neck, liver or kidney cancer. In nucleotides, the CDR3 is TGTGCCAGCTCCCTTTCCGGGGAGACAGATACGCAGTATTTT. Its translation: CASSLSGETDTQYF.